This record concerns one TCR beta chain sequence. Its cognate antigen is unknown. Sample-barcoded 5' priming and a J-beta primer mix drove a second PCR of roughly 7 to 11 cycles. TCRdb itself ran the 5' RACE reads through MiXCR, one entry per CDR3 protein. The sample lists roughly 830,000 distinct CDR3 sequences; 55% to 65% were seen once. The source of the sample is a study of blood T cells in healthy people across ages. V shed 0 bases and J shed 3 bases, with 12 bases lying between them. The CDR3 is 14 residues long. The V gene's germline CDR1 is DFQATT and CDR2 SNEGSKA (reference sequence). Study findings and constraints: Aged donors had fewer naive CD4+ cells and lower diversity than long-lived donors.

This TCR derives from a man between 25 and 39 years old in good health. V is TRBV20-1 and J is TRBJ2-7; D might be TRBD1 (5 bases). Sequences were obtained from blood. CDR3 DNA sequence: TGCAGTGCTAGAGATGTTCAGGGTGGCTACGAGCAGTACTTC. This translates into CSARDVQGGYEQYF.